This T cell receptor beta chain derives from a study of low-dose radiotherapy and immunotherapy resistance in tumors. Time point given: after trial treatment. Treatment reported: LDRT plus nivolumab, ipilimumab, low-dose cyclophosphamide and aspirin (RACIN trial). Donors received nivolumab, ipilimumab, aspirin, low-dose cyclophosphamide and low-dose radiotherapy. This clonotype was seen at least ten times. The CDR3 extends over 17 amino acids. Germline V gene sequence: CDR1 KGHDR, CDR2 SFDVKD. The trim removed 3 bases at V and 5 bases at J, leaving 11 bases unmatched. First-strand cDNA relied on TRAV- and TRBV-specific primers spanning alpha and beta chains. A constant-region primer paired with the V-primer adapter amplified TCRs over approximately 18 PCR cycles. mRNA that had been isolated underwent amplification through in vitro transcription. A single record per CDR3 protein comes from TCRdb applying MiXCR to the reads. This sample has about 58,000 distinct CDR3 sequences; under 30% occur once, and the top ten carry 5.5% to 8.5%.

The receptor's source is a male donor with prostate cancer. The chain is built from TRBV24-1 and TRBJ2-7; 11 bases fit TRBD1. The sequences come from PBMCs, collected after low-dose radiotherapy plus immunotherapy. As DNA, the CDR3 is TGTGCCACCAGTGATGCCATCGGGACAGGGGGACTTCACGAGCAGTACTTC. It codes for CATSDAIGTGGLHEQYF.